These 18 T cell receptor beta chains share one sample of origin, sequenced in a study of blood T cell repertoires in COVID-19. Sequencing was performed with immunoSEQ multiplex PCR; in TCRdb, only in-frame clones are kept and a portion is missing. This table has about 76,000 clones, 70% to 90% appearing once. What was sequenced was peripheral blood. The receptors were gathered from a human donor in a cohort sampled during active COVID-19.

In its sample, this clone was seen once. The chain carries TRBV27 and TRBJ2-5; 10 bases are shared with TRBD1. This CDR3 is built from 17 residues. V dropped 2 bases and J dropped 0; count of bases not matched to a gene: 6. Germline CDR1 reads MNHEY; CDR2 reads SMNVEV (reference sequence). The CDR3 spells CASSLRPGQGYQETQYF. Here the CDR3 DNA reads TGTGCCAGCAGTTTACGACCGGGACAGGGGTACCAAGAGACCCAGTACTTC.

V is TRBV2 and J is TRBJ1-1; 7 bases map to TRBD1. Germline loops: CDR1 SNHLY, CDR2 FYNNEI. The CDR3 covers 11 residues. The ends lost 11 bases at V and 1 base at J; junction bases unmatched: 1. In nucleotides, the CDR3 is TGTGCCGCAGGGGGGAACACTGAAGCTTTCTTT. It encodes CAAGGNTEAFF.

The chain carries TRBV5-4 and TRBJ2-7; 12 bases fit TRBD2. Germline V gene data show CDR1 as SGHNT and CDR2 as YYREEE (reference sequence). This CDR3 comprises 13 residues. V was clipped by 5 bases and J by 8 bases; unmatched bases: 5. The CDR3 spells CASSLAGGRQQYF. In DNA, the CDR3 is TGTGCCAGCAGTCTAGCGGGGGGGAGGCAGCAGTACTTC. The full variable domain, completed using reference TRBV5-4 and TRBJ2-7, is ETGVTQSPTHLIKTRGQQVTLRCSSQSGHNTVSWYQQALGQGPQFIFQYYREEENGRGNFPPRFSGLQFPNYSSELNVNALELDDSALYLCASSLAGGRQQYFGPGTRLTVT.

This clone appeared a single time. V usage is TRBV23-1 and J usage is TRBJ1-2; 7 bases are shared with TRBD1. TRBV23-1 qualifies as an ORF whose function is uncertain. The trim removed 10 bases at V and 0 bases at J, leaving 20 bases unmatched. This CDR3 has 18 residues. The CDR3 loop reads CANDRGQRNTEANYGYTF. DNA for the CDR3: TGCGCCAACGATCGGGGACAGCGAAACACCGAAGCTAACTATGGCTACACCTTC.

The chain recombines TRBV9 with TRBJ2-5; D may be TRBD1 (5 bases). The length of the CDR3 is 15 residues. V gave up 0 bases and J gave up 5 bases, with 14 bases separating them. Germline V CDR1 and CDR2: SGDLS, YYNGEE. CDR3 nucleotides: TGTGCCAGCAGCGTAGAAGGCAGGGTGGGGGAGACCCAGTACTTC. It codes for CASSVEGRVGETQYF.

The rearrangement joins TRBV30 to TRBJ2-3, with 12 bases lining up with TRBD2. The V segment lost 2 bases and the J segment 4 bases; nucleotides outside the gene matches: 1. The CDR3 runs 14 residues. CDR1 is GTSNPN and CDR2 is SVGIG in the germline V gene (reference sequence). The chain's CDR3 is CAWSPSGGADTQYF. For the CDR3, the DNA is TGTGCCTGGAGTCCTAGCGGGGGGGCAGATACGCAGTATTTT. The full variable domain, rest sourced from reference TRBV30 and TRBJ2-3, is SQTIHQWPATLVQPVGSPLSLECTVEGTSNPNLYWYRQAAGRGLQLLFYSVGIGQISSEVPQNLSASRPQDRQFILSSKKLLLSDSGFYLCAWSPSGGADTQYFGPGTRLTVL.

The chain couples TRBV9 to TRBJ2-7; TRBD1 aligns across 9 bases. The length of the CDR3 is 16 residues. Germline-derived CDR1 and CDR2 are SGDLS and YYNGEE. The ends lost 3 bases at V and 4 bases at J; junction bases unmatched: 11. CDR3 in amino acids: CASSAKPGQGLYEQYF. DNA of the CDR3: TGTGCCAGCAGCGCTAAACCGGGACAGGGATTATACGAGCAGTACTTC.

The chain recombines TRBV28 with TRBJ1-1; D possibly corresponds to TRBD1 (5 bases). Trimming removed 7 bases at V and 3 bases at J, with 27 bases between. The CDR3 length is 18 residues. The germline gives CDR1 MDHEN, CDR2 SYDVKM. In nucleotides, the CDR3 is TGTGCCAGCAAGGAGCGGGGGAGTAGGGCGGATGCGCACACTGAAGCTTTCTTT. Translation: CASKERGSRADAHTEAFF.

The V and J genes are TRBV29-1 and TRBJ2-3; 7 positions agree with TRBD2. Trimming cost V 6 bases and J 2 bases; bases outside gene matches: 8. The CDR3 totals 14 residues. Germline CDR1 SQVTM, CDR2 ANQGSEA. CDR3: CSVRSGGNTDTQYF. CDR3 DNA sequence: TGCAGCGTCCGTTCCGGGGGGAACACAGATACGCAGTATTTT.

V is TRBV7-2 and J is TRBJ2-2; the match to TRBD1 covers 7 bases. The V segment lost 5 bases and the J segment 2 bases; nucleotides outside the gene matches: 2. Germline V gene sequence: CDR1 SGHTA, CDR2 FQGNSA. This CDR3 is 14 amino acids long. DNA of the CDR3: TGTGCCAGCAGCCGGGACAGCAACACCGGGGAGCTGTTTTTT. Translation gives CASSRDSNTGELFF.

V is TRBV7-2 and J is TRBJ1-1, with no clear D. The ends were cut back, 2 bases at V and 0 bases at J, with 7 bases in the middle. There are 14 residues in the CDR3. Germline CDR1 reads SGHTA; CDR2 reads FQGNSA. This CDR3 reads CASSLNGMNTEAFF. The CDR3 coding sequence is TGTGCCAGCAGCTTAAACGGGATGAACACTGAAGCTTTCTTT.

V usage is TRBV5-6 and J usage is TRBJ1-2, with D hard to call. This CDR3 contains 14 residues. V was pared by 0 bases and J by 4 bases, with 10 bases between. CDR1 SGHDT and CDR2 YYEEEE come from the germline V gene. This CDR3 reads CASSLEWSGYGYTF. In nucleotides, the CDR3 is TGTGCCAGCAGCTTGGAATGGAGCGGCTATGGCTACACCTTC.

The chain links TRBV7-9 to TRBJ1-1; D is undetermined. The V end lost 5 bases, the J end lost 4 bases, and 17 bases lay between the germline ends. Germline V gene lookup returns CDR1 SEHNR and CDR2 FQNEAQ (reference sequence). This CDR3 has 15 amino acids. The CDR3 region is CASSPVAGYRTEAFF. The DNA of the CDR3 is TGTGCCAGCAGCCCTGTCGCGGGTTATCGCACTGAAGCTTTCTTT.

This clone was detected only once. The chain has TRBV5-1 and TRBJ2-7; D not certain. V was clipped by 0 bases and J by 4 bases, with 14 bases between them. There are 15 residues in the CDR3. CDR1 is SGHRS and CDR2 is YFSETQ in the germline V gene. Here the CDR3 DNA reads TGCGCCAGCAGCTTGGCCGCCAGGATTGGGTACGAGCAGTACTTC. Encoded protein: CASSLAARIGYEQYF.

This clone came up once. V usage is TRBV5-5 and J usage is TRBJ2-2; a possible D gene is TRBD1 (6 bases). The CDR3 has 14 residues. Germline CDR1 reads SGHKS; CDR2 reads YYEKEE (reference sequence). Trimming left V 0 bases short and J 5 bases short, with 8 bases between. CDR3 bases: TGTGCCAGCAGCTTGGGACAGGCTACCGGGGAGCTGTTTTTT. It specifies CASSLGQATGELFF.

This rearrangement joins TRBV28 to TRBJ1-4; 8 bases line up with TRBD1. The CDR3 has 14 residues. With V trimmed by 7 bases and J by 3 bases, 4 bases remained unmatched. The germline gives CDR1 MDHEN, CDR2 SYDVKM. Here the CDR3 DNA reads TGTGCCAGCAACCAGGGGGCGGCTAATGAAAAACTGTTTTTT. Protein sequence: CASNQGAANEKLFF.

The chain links TRBV28 to TRBJ1-4; TRBD1 aligns across 8 bases. The CDR3 loop spans 18 amino acids. V trimming: 2 bases; J trimming: 1 base; junction bases outside the gene matches: 9. Germline CDR1 and CDR2: MDHEN and SYDVKM. The CDR3: CASSLRTGNYITNEKLFF. CDR3 in DNA: TGTGCCAGCAGTTTAAGGACAGGGAATTATATAACTAATGAAAAACTGTTTTTT.

This chain joins TRBV5-1 and TRBJ2-6; D is perhaps TRBD1 (6 bases). The ends were cut back, 6 bases at V and 4 bases at J, with 14 bases in the middle. This CDR3 is built from 15 residues. The germline V gene encodes CDR1 SGHRS and CDR2 YFSETQ. CDR3 loop: CASTGVEGGANVLTF. The CDR3 DNA is TGCGCCAGCACAGGGGTCGAGGGCGGGGCCAACGTCCTGACTTTC. Drawing the rest from reference TRBV5-1 and TRBJ2-6, the complete variable domain is KAGVTQTPRYLIKTRGQQVTLSCSPISGHRSVSWYQQTPGQGLQFLFEYFSETQRNKGNFPGRFSGRQFSNSRSEMNVSTLELGDSALYLCASTGVEGGANVLTFGAGSRLTVL.